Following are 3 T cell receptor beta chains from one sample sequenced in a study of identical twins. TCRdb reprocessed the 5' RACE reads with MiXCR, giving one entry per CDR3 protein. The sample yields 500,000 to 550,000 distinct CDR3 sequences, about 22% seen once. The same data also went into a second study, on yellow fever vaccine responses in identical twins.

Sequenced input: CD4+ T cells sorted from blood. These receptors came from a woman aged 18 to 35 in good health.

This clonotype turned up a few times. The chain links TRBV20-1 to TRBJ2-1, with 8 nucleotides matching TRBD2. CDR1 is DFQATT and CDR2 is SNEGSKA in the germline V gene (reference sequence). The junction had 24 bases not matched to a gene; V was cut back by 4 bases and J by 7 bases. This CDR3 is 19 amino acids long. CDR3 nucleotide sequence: TGCAGTGCTAATCGGTATTCTGGTTTAGCGGGACGATTGGTAAATGAGCAGTTCTTC. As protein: CSANRYSGLAGRLVNEQFF.

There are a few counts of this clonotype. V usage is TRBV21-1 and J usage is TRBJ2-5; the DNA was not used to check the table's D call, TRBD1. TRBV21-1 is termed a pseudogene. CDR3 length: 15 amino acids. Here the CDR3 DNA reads TGTGCCAGCAGCAAAGAATCCAGGGGCCTAGAGACCCAGTACTTC. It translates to CASSKESRGLETQYF.

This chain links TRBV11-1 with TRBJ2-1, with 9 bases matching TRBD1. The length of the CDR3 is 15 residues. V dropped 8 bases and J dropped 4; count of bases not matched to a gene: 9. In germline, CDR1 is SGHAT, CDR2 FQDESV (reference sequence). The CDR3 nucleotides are TGTGCCAGCGCGAAGGACAGGGGAACTTACAATGAGCAGTTCTTC. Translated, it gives CASAKDRGTYNEQFF.